This entry lists 4 T cell receptor beta chains sequenced from one sample in a study of shared T cell receptors in the human thymus. The assay was immunoSEQ multiplex PCR, and TCRdb's table has in-frame clones only and misses some. The sample has 540,000 or so clones, around 78% seen once. This sample was also put to use in a study of human thymus T cells.

The material sequenced was thymocytes. All receptors come from a boy younger than two with a congenital heart defect.

This clone was recorded once. V usage is TRBV27 and J usage is TRBJ2-2; no firm D call. CDR1 and CDR2 (germline): MNHEY, SMNVEV (reference sequence). The length of the CDR3 is 13 residues. Trimming removed 5 bases at V and 7 bases at J, with 11 bases between. The CDR3 DNA follows: TGTGCCAGCAGTCGACTCAGAGGCGGGGAGCTGTTTTTT. The encoded protein is CASSRLRGGELFF.

The chain carries TRBV7-8 and TRBJ2-1, with a possible D match to TRBD2 (6 bases). V gave up 5 bases and J gave up 7 bases, with 15 bases separating them. Germline CDR1 reads SGHVS; CDR2 reads FQNEAQ. This CDR3 has 14 residues. The CDR3 spells CASSPGELRNEQFF. The DNA of the CDR3 is TGTGCCAGCAGCCCGGGGGAGCTAAGGAATGAGCAGTTCTTC.

This clone showed up just once. The V and J genes are TRBV4-3 and TRBJ2-1; D is ambiguous. The CDR3 sequence is 16 residues long. CDR1 is LGHNA and CDR2 is YSLEER in the germline V gene. The V gene lost 1 base and the J gene lost 5 bases, with 15 bases spanning the gap. The CDR3 sequence: CASSQVTRSPNNEQFF. CDR3 nucleotides: TGCGCCAGCAGCCAAGTAACGAGGAGCCCAAACAATGAGCAGTTCTTC.

DNA for the CDR3: TGTGCCAGCCGGCCTAATTCGACTGGCAGAAGTAGCAATGAGCAGTTCTTC. Translating it yields CASRPNSTGRSSNEQFF. V usage is TRBV27 and J usage is TRBJ2-1; no definite D call. The CDR3 is made up of 17 amino acids. Trimming left V 8 bases short and J 6 bases short, with 26 bases between. CDR1 and CDR2 (germline): MNHEY, SMNVEV (reference sequence).